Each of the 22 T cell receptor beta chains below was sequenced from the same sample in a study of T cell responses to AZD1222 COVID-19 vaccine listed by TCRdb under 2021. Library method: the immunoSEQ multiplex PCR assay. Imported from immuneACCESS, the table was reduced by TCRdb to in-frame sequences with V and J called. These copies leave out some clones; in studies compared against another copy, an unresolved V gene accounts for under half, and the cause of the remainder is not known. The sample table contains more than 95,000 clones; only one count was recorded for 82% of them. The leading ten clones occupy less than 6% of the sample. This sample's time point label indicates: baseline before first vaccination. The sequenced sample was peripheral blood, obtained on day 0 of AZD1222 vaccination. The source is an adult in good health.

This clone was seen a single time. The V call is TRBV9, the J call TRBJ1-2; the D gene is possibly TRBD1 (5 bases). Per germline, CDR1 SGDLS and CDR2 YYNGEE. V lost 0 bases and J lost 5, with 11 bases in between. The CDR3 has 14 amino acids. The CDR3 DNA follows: TGTGCCAGCAGCGTAGGCACAGGCAATTATGGCTACACCTTC. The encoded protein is CASSVGTGNYGYTF.

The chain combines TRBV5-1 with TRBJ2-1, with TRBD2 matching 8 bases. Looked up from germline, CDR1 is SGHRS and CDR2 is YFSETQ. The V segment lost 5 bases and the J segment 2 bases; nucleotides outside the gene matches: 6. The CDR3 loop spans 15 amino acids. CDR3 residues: CASSIFGGAYNEQFF. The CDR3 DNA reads TGCGCCAGCAGTATATTCGGGGGGGCCTACAATGAGCAGTTCTTC. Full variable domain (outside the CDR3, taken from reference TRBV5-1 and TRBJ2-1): KAGVTQTPRYLIKTRGQQVTLSCSPISGHRSVSWYQQTPGQGLQFLFEYFSETQRNKGNFPGRFSGRQFSNSRSEMNVSTLELGDSALYLCASSIFGGAYNEQFFGPGTRLTVL.

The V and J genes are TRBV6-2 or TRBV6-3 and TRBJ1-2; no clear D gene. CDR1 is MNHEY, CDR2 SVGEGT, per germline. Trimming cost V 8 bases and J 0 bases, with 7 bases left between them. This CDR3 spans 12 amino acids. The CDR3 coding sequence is TGTGCCAGCGGTTCGGCTAACTATGGCTACACCTTC. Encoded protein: CASGSANYGYTF.

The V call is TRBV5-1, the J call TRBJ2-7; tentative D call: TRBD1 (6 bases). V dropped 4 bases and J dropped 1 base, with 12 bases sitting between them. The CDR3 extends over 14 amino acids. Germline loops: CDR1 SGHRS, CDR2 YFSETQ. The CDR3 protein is CASSIGTFSYEQYF. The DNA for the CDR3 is TGCGCCAGCAGCATCGGGACATTTTCCTACGAGCAGTACTTC.

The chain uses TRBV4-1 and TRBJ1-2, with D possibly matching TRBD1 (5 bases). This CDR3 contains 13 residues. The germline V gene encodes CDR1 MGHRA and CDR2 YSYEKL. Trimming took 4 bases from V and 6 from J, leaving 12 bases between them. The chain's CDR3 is CASSLRVQDGYTF. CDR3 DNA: TGCGCCAGCAGCCTCAGGGTGCAGGATGGCTACACCTTC.

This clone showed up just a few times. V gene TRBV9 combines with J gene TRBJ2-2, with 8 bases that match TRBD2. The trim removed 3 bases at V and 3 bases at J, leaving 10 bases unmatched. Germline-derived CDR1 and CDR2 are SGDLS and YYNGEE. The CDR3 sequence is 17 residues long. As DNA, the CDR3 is TGTGCCAGCAGCGCAACCGGGGGGGCCCCCGACACCGGGGAGCTGTTTTTT. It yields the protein CASSATGGAPDTGELFF.

The CDR3 DNA follows: TGTGCCACCAGCAGGGACAGGGGGTCCTACGAGCAGTACTTC. It yields the protein CATSRDRGSYEQYF. The chain uses TRBV15 and TRBJ2-7; 10 positions match TRBD1. Germline V gives CDR1 LNHNV, CDR2 YYDKDF (reference sequence). The CDR3 contains 14 residues. V dropped 3 bases and J dropped 1; count of bases not matched to a gene: 0.

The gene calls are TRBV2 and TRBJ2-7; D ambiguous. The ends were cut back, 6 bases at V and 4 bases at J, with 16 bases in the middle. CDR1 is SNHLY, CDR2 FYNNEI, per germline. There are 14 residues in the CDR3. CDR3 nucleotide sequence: TGTGCCAGCAGCCACAAGGCCGTCGGATACGAGCAGTACTTC. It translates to CASSHKAVGYEQYF.

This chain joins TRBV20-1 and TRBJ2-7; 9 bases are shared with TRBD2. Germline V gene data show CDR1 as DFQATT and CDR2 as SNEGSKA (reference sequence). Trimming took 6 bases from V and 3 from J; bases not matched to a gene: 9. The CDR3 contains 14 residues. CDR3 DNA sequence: TGCAGTGCCAGTAGCGGGGGTGACCGCTACGAGCAGTACTTC. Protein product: CSASSGGDRYEQYF.

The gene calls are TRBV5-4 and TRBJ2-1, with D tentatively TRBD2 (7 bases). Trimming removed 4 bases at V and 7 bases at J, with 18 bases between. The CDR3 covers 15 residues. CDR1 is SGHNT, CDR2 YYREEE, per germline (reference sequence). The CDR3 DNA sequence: TGTGCCAGCAGCGGAGGGGGGGGGCCGGAGAATGAGCAGTTCTTC. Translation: CASSGGGGPENEQFF. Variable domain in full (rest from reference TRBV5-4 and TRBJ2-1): ETGVTQSPTHLIKTRGQQVTLRCSSQSGHNTVSWYQQALGQGPQFIFQYYREEENGRGNFPPRFSGLQFPNYSSELNVNALELDDSALYLCASSGGGGPENEQFFGPGTRLTVL.

In DNA form, the CDR3 reads TGTGCCAGCAGTGAAGTCCTAAGGTCCTACACAGATACGCAGTATTTT. As protein: CASSEVLRSYTDTQYF. V gene TRBV6-1 combines with J gene TRBJ2-3; D is uncertain. V lost 1 base to trimming and J lost 2 bases, with 13 bases between them. CDR1 is MNHNS, CDR2 SASEGT, per germline. The CDR3 contains 16 residues.

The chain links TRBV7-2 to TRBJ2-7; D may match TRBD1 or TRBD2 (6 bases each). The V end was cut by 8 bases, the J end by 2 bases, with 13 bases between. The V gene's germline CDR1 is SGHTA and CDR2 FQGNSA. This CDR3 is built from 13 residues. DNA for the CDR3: TGTGCCAGCCGGGAGACAGGCCCCTACGAGCAGTACTTC. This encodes CASRETGPYEQYF.

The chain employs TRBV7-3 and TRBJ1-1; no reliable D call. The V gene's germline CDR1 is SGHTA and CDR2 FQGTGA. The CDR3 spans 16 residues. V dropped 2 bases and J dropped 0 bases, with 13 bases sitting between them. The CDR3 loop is CASSLHPDYMNTEAFF. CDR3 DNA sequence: TGTGCCAGCAGCTTACATCCCGACTACATGAACACTGAAGCTTTCTTT.

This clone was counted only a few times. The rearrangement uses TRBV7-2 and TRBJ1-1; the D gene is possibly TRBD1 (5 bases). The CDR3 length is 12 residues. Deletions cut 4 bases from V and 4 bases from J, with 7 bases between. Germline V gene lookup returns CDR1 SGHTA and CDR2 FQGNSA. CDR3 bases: TGTGCCAGCAGCTACGGGGGCACTGAAGCTTTCTTT. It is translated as CASSYGGTEAFF.

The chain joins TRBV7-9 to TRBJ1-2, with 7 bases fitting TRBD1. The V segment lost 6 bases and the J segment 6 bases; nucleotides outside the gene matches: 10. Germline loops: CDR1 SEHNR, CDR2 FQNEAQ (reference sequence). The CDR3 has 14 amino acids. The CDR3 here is CASRRPPGGDGYTF. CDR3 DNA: TGTGCCAGCAGGCGCCCTCCAGGGGGAGATGGCTACACCTTC.

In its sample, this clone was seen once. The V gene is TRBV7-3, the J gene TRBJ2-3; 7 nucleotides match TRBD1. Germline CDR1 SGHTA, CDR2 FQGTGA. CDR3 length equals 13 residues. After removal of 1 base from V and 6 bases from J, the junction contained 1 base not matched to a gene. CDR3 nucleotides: TGTGCCAGCAGCTTAAGCAGGGGGGATACGCAGTATTTT. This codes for CASSLSRGDTQYF.

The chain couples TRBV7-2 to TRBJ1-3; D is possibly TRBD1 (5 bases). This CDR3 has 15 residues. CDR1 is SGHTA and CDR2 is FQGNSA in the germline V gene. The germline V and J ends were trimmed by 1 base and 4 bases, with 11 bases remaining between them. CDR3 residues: CASSLGGRAGNTIYF. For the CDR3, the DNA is TGTGCCAGCAGCTTAGGAGGCAGGGCCGGAAACACCATATATTTT.

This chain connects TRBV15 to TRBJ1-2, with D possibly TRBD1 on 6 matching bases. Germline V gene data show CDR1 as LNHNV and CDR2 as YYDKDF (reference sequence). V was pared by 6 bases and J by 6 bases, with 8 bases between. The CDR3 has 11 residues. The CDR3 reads CATSPGDGYTF. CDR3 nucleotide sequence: TGTGCCACCAGTCCAGGGGATGGCTACACCTTC.

The CDR3 sequence is CASSASGGFGNTIYF. DNA for the CDR3: TGTGCCAGCAGCGCCTCAGGAGGTTTCGGAAACACCATATATTTT. The chain is built from TRBV9 and TRBJ1-3; D not resolved. CDR3 size: 15 residues. Germline-derived CDR1 and CDR2 are SGDLS and YYNGEE. V was clipped by 3 bases and J by 4 bases, with 14 bases between them.

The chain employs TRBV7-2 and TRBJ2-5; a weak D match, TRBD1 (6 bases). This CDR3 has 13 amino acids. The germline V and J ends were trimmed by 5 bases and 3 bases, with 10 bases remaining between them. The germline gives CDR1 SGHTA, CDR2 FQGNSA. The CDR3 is CASSPGTKETQYF. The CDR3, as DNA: TGTGCCAGCAGCCCCGGGACAAAAGAGACCCAGTACTTC.

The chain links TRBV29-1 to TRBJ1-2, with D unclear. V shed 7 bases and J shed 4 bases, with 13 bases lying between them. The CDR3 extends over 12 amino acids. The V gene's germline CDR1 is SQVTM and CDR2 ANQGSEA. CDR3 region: CSGTDGRYGYTF. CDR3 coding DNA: TGCAGCGGGACTGACGGACGCTATGGCTACACCTTC.

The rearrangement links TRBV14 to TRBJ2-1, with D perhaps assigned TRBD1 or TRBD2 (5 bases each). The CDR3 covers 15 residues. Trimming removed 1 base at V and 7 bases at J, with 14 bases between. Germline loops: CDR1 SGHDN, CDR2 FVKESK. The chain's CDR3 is CASSQGYQWGNEQFF. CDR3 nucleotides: TGTGCCAGCAGCCAAGGGTATCAGTGGGGGAATGAGCAGTTCTTC.